This T cell receptor (beta chain) was identified in a study of shared clonotypes between healthy human individuals (dated by TCRdb to the early 2020s). Background on the whole study: A few men and a couple of women, aged 18 to 49 years, made up the cohort. For each donor, three plates each were used for CD4 naive and CD4 memory, two plates were used for CD8 naive, and one plate was used for CD8 memory. To increase sequencing depth and limit assay-specific biases, TCR repertoire library preparation and sequencing were carried out by different laboratories using diverse techniques. Per donor, leukapheresis produced somewhere between about 0.85 and 9.5 billion PBMCs. The study deeply sequenced blood TCR repertoires of several healthy adults to estimate repertoire size and the extent of clonotype sharing between individuals.

What the authors observed across the whole study: Based on pairwise subsampling, the degree of clonotype sharing among donors was expected to be affected by sequencing depth. Sharing across several donors was observed for about 4.8% of naive CD4, 3.5% of naive CD8, about 2.3% of memory CD4, and roughly 0.4% of memory CD8 clonotypes. The genetic and exposure-history diversity represented was limited by the small number of donors. Compared with non-shared clonotypes, the clonotypes found in all four sorted-subset donors had higher generation probabilities. Incomplete sequencing was indicated by rarefaction of sorted-subset datasets, despite the large sequencing depth. Naive subsets generally had larger estimated clonotype richness than memory subsets. Sampling was restricted to blood, and TCR repertoires in tissues likely differ from the TCR repertoires found in blood.

Using the deep immunoSEQ assay, TCR CDR3 regions were amplified from genomic DNA by multiplex PCR. Extracted genomic DNA from each cell subset was distributed evenly across all wells of several immunoSEQ 96-well plates, and each plate was treated as a replicate. Each replicate PCR for sorted subsets received about 220 ng genomic DNA, equal to around 32,000 T cell genomes. The purified libraries were quantified using a Qubit 3.0 fluorometer, sized with a Bioanalyzer 2100, and then quantified again using the KAPA Library Quantification kit. A separate single-read 150-cycle Illumina NextSeq 550 flow cell was used to sequence each immunoSEQ 96-well plate. The original pipeline was this. Because the immunoSEQ output included only junctional sequences and no quality scores, the filtering could not be the same as the filtering used for full-length reads. To assign V/J genes and CDR3, sequences were annotated against IMGT germline references using PyIR, a Python wrapper for IgBLAST v1.9. Reads were removed for weak V/J assignments (E-value above 1e-6), missing CDR3, stop codons, out-of-frame junctions, or ambiguous translated residues. A V3J clonotype was defined by an identical inferred V gene, J gene, and CDR3 amino acid sequence. To compute the percentage overlap between repertoires, the number of shared unique clonotypes was divided by the size of the smaller repertoire. Richness of each repertoire was evaluated using RTK rarefaction, the Chao1 estimator, and Recon v2.1 estimates of unobserved clonotypes. For all TCRbeta clonotypes obtained by the gDNA method from several donors, generation probabilities were computed with OLGA. In TCRdb, the immuneACCESS table is reduced to in-frame sequences with V and J assigned. These tables do not hold every clone; where another copy was compared, an unresolved V gene accounts for under half, and the others remain unexplained. D and trimming come from the DNA, and the V and J calls and clone size come from that table. Present in this sample are some 2.1 million clones, about 95% of which were seen just once. The ten largest clones add up to under 0.15% of the sample.

Comment on this clone: No cognate antigen has been identified for it. Base qualities were left out, and no much larger clone turns up one base away.

Trimming at the junction amounts to 2 bases on V and 0 bases on J, and the germline ends lie 7 bases apart. Counted from cysteine to phenylalanine, this CDR3 has 13 amino acids. Here the CDR3 DNA is all that survives: 39 bases in frame from base 1. Reading the germline V gene gives CDR1 SQVTM and CDR2 ANQGSEA. Donors were healthy HIV-negative adults with no recently reported acute infections or vaccinations. Only Caucasian adults living in Nashville, Tennessee, USA were represented among the donors. Magnetic negative selection was used to enrich CD4+ T cells, after which naive cells were positively selected on CD45RA and the negative fraction became the memory subset. Blood was collected by leukapheresis, and PBMCs were isolated by Ficoll-Histopaque density gradient centrifugation and then cryopreserved in liquid nitrogen vapor phase. Purity and quantity of every magnetically sorted T cell population were checked by analytical flow cytometry. From each sorted fraction, genomic DNA was isolated and quantified by UV absorbance on a Nanodrop 2000c.

This receptor was identified in a man between 18 and 29 years old in good health. Sequencing was carried out using naive CD4+ T cells sorted from blood. The cell subset or site label, read with the paper, signifies: CD45RA+ positively selected. The chain links TRBV29-1 with TRBJ1-1; no D gene can be assigned with confidence. DNA sequence: TGCAGCGTTGAAATATCTTTGAACACTGAAGCTTTCTTT. This encodes CSVEISLNTEAFF. The entire variable domain, with the stretches around the CDR3 drawn from the reference TRBV29-1 and TRBJ1-1 proteins, is SAVISQKPSRDICQRGTSLTIQCQVDSQVTMMFWYRQQPGQSLTLIATANQGSEATYESGFVIDKFPISRPNLTFSTLTVSNMSPEDSSIYLCSVEISLNTEAFFGQGTRLTVV.